The rows below give T cell receptor beta chains drawn from one sample of a study of cytomegalovirus exposure and HLA in healthy donors. Assay: immunoSEQ multiplex PCR; the TCRdb copy retains only in-frame clones and omits some. The table includes over 75,000 clones, about 80% detected once. The sequenced sample consisted of PBMCs. The source is an older woman in good health and CMV-seronegative. The CDR3 runs from the conserved cysteine through the conserved F or W. Fields, in order: V gene, clone size, D gene, CDR3 length, J gene, CDR3 DNA, CDR3 protein. A D gene is named only where the DNA matches it firmly. Clone size, where shown, is once, few, many, or a class for clones that have expanded.

TRBV4-3	.	.	17	TRBJ2-1	TGCGCCAGCAGCCAAGATCTAGGGCCAGGGGACTACAATGAGCAGTTCTTC	CASSQDLGPGDYNEQFF
TRBV4-3	.	.	14	TRBJ2-7	TGCGCCAGCAGCCCCTCTCCCGGGACCTACGAGCAGTACTTC	CASSPSPGTYEQYF
TRBV4-3	.	.	15	TRBJ2-1	TGCGCCAGCAGCCAAGATCTTCTGCAGGGCACAGAGCAGTTCTTC	CASSQDLLQGTEQFF
TRBV2	few	.	13	TRBJ2-7	TGTGCCAGCAGTGATGGGGGGGCGTACGAGCAGTACTTC	CASSDGGAYEQYF
TRBV13	.	TRBD1	14	TRBJ2-2	TGTGCCAGCAGAACAGGGGGCAAGGCCGGGGAGCTGTTTTTT	CASRTGGKAGELFF
TRBV27	.	TRBD2	18	TRBJ2-7	TGTGCCAGCGGTTCGACGGGACTAGCGGAATATCTCCGAAGGGCTCAGTACTTC	CASGSTGLAEYLRRAQYF
TRBV5-1	.	TRBD2	18	TRBJ2-5	TGCGCCAGCAGCTTGGCCCTTAGCGGGGGGGCCGGGCAAGAGACCCAGTACTTC	CASSLALSGGAGQETQYF
TRBV30	.	.	12	TRBJ1-3	TGTGCCTGGAGTAGCTATGGAAACACCATATATTTT	CAWSSYGNTIYF
TRBV29-1	.	.	15	TRBJ2-3	TGCAGCGCCGCCCGGACAGTCACTAGCACAGATACGCAGTATTTT	CSAARTVTSTDTQYF
TRBV7-2	.	.	14	TRBJ1-2	TGTGCCAGCAGCTTGCTTATCCAGGCTTATGGCTACACCTTC	CASSLLIQAYGYTF
TRBV6-6	.	TRBD1	14	TRBJ2-7	TGTGCCAGCAGTTACTCGACAGGGGTCTACGAGCAGTACTTC	CASSYSTGVYEQYF
TRBV7-9	.	.	13	TRBJ1-3	TGTGCCAGCAGCCGTTTCTCTGGAAACACCATATATTTT	CASSRFSGNTIYF
TRBV10-3	.	.	14	TRBJ2-7	TGTGCCATCAAGCTTAACGGGTCCTCCTACGAGCAGTACTTC	CAIKLNGSSYEQYF
TRBV5-4	few	TRBD1	15	TRBJ1-2	TGTGCCAGCAGCTGGGGACAGGGGGGTCACTATGGCTACACCTTC	CASSWGQGGHYGYTF
TRBV28	few	TRBD1	15	TRBJ2-1	TGTGCCAGCACAATTACCGGGACAGGGAGCAATGAGCAGTTCTTC	CASTITGTGSNEQFF
TRBV28	.	TRBD1	16	TRBJ1-5	TGTGCCAGCACCCCGGGGGGGACAGGGGGCCATCAGCCCCAGCATTTT	CASTPGGTGGHQPQHF
TRBV6-1	.	.	17	TRBJ1-4	TGTGCCAGCAGTGATATCTACAGGCTCTTTACTAATGAAAAACTGTTTTTT	CASSDIYRLFTNEKLFF
TRBV2	few	TRBD2	16	TRBJ2-5	TGTGCCAGCAGTGGGGGCCGGACTAGCGGGCAAGAGACCCAGTACTTC	CASSGGRTSGQETQYF
TRBV5-4	.	TRBD1	15	TRBJ2-5	TGTGCCAGCAGCTCGCCGGGACAGGGCCAAGAGACCCAGTACTTC	CASSSPGQGQETQYF
TRBV4-3	.	.	13	TRBJ2-1	TGCGCCAGCAGCCAAGCCCTAGCCTATGAGCAGTTCTTC	CASSQALAYEQFF
TRBV29-1	.	TRBD1	12	TRBJ1-1	TGCAGCGTTAGTCAGGGGGGCACTGAAGCTTTCTTT	CSVSQGGTEAFF
TRBV7-6	.	.	15	TRBJ2-1	TGTGCCAGCAGCCCAGACAGGGATAGCGGCCCCGAGCAGTTCTTC	CASSPDRDSGPEQFF